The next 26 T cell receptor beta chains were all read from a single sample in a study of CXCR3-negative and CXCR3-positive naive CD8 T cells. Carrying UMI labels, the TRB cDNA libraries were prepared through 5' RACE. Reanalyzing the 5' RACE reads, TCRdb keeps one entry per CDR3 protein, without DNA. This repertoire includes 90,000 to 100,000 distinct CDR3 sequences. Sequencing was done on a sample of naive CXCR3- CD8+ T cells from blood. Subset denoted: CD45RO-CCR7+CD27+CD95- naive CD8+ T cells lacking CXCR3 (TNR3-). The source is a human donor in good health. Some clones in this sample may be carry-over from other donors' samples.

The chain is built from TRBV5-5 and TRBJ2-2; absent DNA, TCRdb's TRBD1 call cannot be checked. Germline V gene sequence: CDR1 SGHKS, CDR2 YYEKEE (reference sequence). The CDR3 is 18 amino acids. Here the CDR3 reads CASSLRGGPPFDTGELFF.

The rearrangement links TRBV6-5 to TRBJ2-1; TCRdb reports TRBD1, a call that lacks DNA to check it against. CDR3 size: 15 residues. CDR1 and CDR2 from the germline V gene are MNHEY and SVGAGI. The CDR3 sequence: CASSYGQGNYNEQFF.

This CDR3 is CSVLTSTDTQYF. V is TRBV29-1 and J is TRBJ2-3. The CDR3 consists of 12 residues. Germline values: CDR1 SQVTM, CDR2 ANQGSEA.

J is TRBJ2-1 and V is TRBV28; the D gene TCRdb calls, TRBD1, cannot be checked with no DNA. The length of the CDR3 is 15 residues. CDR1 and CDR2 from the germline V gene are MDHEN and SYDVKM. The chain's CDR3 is CASSFYRGTGNEQFF.

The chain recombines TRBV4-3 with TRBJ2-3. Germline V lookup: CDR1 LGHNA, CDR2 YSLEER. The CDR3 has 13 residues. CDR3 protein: CASSQDSGDTQYF.

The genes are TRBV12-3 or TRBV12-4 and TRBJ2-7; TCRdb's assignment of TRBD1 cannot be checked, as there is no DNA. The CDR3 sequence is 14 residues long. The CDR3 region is CASIGQGGSYEQYF.

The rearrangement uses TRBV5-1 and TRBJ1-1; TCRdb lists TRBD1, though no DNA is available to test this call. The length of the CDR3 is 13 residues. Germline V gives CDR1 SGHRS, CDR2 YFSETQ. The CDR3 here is CASSGTGIPEAFF.

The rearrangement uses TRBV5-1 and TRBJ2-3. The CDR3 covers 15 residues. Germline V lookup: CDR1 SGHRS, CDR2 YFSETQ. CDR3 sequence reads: CASSLGSLTADTQYF.

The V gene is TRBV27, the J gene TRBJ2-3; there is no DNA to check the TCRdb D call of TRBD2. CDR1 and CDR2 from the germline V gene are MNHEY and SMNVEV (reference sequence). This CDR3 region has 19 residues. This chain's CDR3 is CASSRPSRATSGGIDTQYF.

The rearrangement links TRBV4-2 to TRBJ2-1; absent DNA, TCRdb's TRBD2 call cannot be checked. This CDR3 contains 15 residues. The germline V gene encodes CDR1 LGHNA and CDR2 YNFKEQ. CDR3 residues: CASSQEKSSDNEQFF.

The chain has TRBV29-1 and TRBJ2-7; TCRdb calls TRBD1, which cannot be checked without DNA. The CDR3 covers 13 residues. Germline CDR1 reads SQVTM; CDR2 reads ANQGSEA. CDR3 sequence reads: CSALSRVSYEQYF.

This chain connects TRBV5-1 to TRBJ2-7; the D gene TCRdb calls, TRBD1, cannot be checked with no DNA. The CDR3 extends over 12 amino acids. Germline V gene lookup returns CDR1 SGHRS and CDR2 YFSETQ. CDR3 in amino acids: CASSWSGYEQYF.

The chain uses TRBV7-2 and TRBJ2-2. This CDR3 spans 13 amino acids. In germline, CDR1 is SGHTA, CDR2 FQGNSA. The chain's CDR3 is CASSLTHTGELFF.

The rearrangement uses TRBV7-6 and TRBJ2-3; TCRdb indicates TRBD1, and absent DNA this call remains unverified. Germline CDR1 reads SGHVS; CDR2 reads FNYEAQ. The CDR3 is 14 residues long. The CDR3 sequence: CASSPTGVLDTQYF.

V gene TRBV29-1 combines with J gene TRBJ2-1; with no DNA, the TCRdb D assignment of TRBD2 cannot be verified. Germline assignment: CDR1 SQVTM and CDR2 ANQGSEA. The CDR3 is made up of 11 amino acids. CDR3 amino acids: CSATRGDEQFF.

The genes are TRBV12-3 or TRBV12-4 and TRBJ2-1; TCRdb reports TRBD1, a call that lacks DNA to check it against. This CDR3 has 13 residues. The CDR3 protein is CASSLTGDNEQFF.

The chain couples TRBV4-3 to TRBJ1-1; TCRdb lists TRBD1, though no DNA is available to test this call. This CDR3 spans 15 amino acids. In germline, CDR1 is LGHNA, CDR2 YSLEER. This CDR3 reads CASSQDRGRNTEAFF.

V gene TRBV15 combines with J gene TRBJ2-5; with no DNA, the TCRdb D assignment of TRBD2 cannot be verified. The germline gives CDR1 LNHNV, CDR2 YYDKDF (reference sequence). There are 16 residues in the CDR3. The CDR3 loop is CATRRSGAQPQETQYF.

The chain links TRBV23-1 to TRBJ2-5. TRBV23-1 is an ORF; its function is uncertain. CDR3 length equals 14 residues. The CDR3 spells CASSQSRGPETQYF.

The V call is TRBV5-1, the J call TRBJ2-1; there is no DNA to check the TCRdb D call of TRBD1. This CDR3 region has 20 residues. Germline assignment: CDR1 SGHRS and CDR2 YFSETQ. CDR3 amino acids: CASSGLPGTGPKRPYNEQFF.

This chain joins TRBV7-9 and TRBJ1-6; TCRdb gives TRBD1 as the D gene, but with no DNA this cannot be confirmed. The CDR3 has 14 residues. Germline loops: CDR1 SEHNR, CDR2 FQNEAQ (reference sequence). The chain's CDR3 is CASSPRTENSPLHF.

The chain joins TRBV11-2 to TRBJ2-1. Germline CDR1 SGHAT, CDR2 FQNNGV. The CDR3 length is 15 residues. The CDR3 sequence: CASSLIAVAYNEQFF.

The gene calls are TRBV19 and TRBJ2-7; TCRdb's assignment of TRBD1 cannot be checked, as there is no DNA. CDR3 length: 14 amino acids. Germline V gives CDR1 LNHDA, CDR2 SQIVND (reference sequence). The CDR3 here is CASSPDGGLYEQYF. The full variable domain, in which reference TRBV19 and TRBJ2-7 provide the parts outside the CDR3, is DGGITQSPKYLFRKEGQNVTLSCEQNLNHDAMYWYRQDPGQGLRLIYYSQIVNDFQKGDIAEGYSVSREKKESFPLTVTSAQKNPTAFYLCASSPDGGLYEQYFGPGTRLTVT.

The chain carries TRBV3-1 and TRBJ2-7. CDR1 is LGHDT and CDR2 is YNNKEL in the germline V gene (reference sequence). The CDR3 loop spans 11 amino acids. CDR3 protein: CASSHENEQYF.

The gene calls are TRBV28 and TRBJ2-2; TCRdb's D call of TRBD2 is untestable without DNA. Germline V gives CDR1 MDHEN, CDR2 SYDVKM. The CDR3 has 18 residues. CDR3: CASSSSQLAGGHTGELFF.

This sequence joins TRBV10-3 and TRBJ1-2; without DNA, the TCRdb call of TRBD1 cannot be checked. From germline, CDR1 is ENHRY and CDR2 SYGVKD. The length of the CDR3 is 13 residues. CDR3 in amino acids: CAISTGLGSGYTF.